Included here is one TCR beta chain sequence, with context. This clone was observed a few times. What antigen it recognizes has not been identified. The record has no base qualities; no much larger clone is one base away. The data were obtained in a study of CD8+ T cells in alopecia areata (dated by TCRdb to the late 2010s). As for the study more broadly: Treated patients were enrolled in an open-label pilot trial of oral tofacitinib, 5 to 10 mg twice daily, for moderate-to-severe alopecia areata. Patients stayed on tofacitinib for 6 to 18 months and then had 6 months of follow-up off drug so that delayed response and recurrence could be assessed. The study used high-throughput TCRbeta sequencing to examine T cell clonal expansion in alopecia areata, in both the C3H/HeJ mouse model and human patients. On the human side, TCRbeta sequencing was run on scalp tissue and on sorted CD4+ and CD8+ peripheral blood T cells from healthy controls and from alopecia areata patients with either patchy or totalis/universalis disease. Biopsies were taken from tofacitinib-treated patients at baseline and at 4 and 24 weeks of treatment, and a later scalp biopsy was taken in several of the tofacitinib-treated patients. Scalp clonality was compared among normal scalp (n=4), patchy alopecia areata scalp (n=8), and alopecia totalis/universalis scalp (n=8). RNA was extracted with the PAXgene miRNA kit for fixed scalp, the miRNeasy kit for PBMCs, and the RNeasy kit for mouse skin. TCRbeta CDR3 regions were amplified by immunoSEQ multiplex PCR using 35 Vbeta forward and 13 Jbeta reverse primers.

The library relied on the immunoSEQ multiplex PCR assay. RNA was extracted from all samples and reverse transcribed into cDNA, which served as template for TCR sequencing. First-strand cDNA was synthesized with SuperScript III using a 2:1 mix of oligo-dT and random hexamers. A synthetic immune receptor repertoire was used to assess amplification bias, and residual bias was removed computationally. The paper's data handling went like this. Raw reads were preprocessed for error removal, and CDR3 was defined according to IMGT conventions as running from the conserved cysteine to phenylalanine. Clonality was computed as 1 minus the Shannon entropy, with the entropy normalized by log2 of the number of productive unique TCRs. CD4 or CD8 identity of scalp clones was inferred by cross-referencing scalp TCRbeta sequences with sorted blood CD4 and CD8 repertoires. In its TCRdb copy, this immuneACCESS table keeps in-frame sequences only and misses some clones. Where compared with another copy, unresolved V genes explain less than half of these, and the others have no known cause. V and J calls and clone size are copied from that table; D and trimming were computed from the DNA. This sample gives 90,000 to 100,000 clones in total; roughly 42% of them show up just once. The ten largest clones capture roughly 0.79% of the sample.

Beyond this particular receptor, the publication reports: Scalp TCR repertoire analysis is complicated because resident alphabeta T cells in normal human skin are also sequenced, whereas mouse skin is dominated by gammadelta T cells. Higher clonality and more expanded CD8+ clones were observed in lesional scalp than in normal scalp, particularly in alopecia totalis/universalis, a finding suggestive of antigenic drive. Compared with mice, TCR sequences shared between patients were less clear, possibly partly because of HLA diversity across the patient population.

From alopecia areata patients, peripheral blood was collected along with lesional scalp punch biopsies. After PBMCs were isolated by density centrifugation and stained for CD3, CD4 and CD8, a FACSAria was used to sort CD4+ and CD8+ T cells. Sequencing was performed on CD4+ T cells sorted from blood. The TCR originated in a human donor with alopecia areata.

The DNA sequence is given as TGTGCCAGCAGCTCCCAATCGGGAGGGCCCTACGAGCAGTACTTC. Its translation is CASSSQSGGPYEQYF. This chain joins TRBV7-9 to TRBJ2-7, with 8 bases in between that match TRBD2. The CDR3 measures 15 amino acids from cysteine to phenylalanine. The sequence is cut down to CDR3 DNA, 45 bases in frame from base 1. Sequences SEHNR (CDR1) and FQNEAQ (CDR2) are obtained from the germline V gene (reference sequence). Trimmed from V: 4 bases; trimmed from J: 2 bases; junction bases lacking a gene match: 7.